A single sample is the source of the 21 T cell receptor beta chains below, sequenced in a study of tumor and adjacent non-tumor tissue in lung cancer. TCRbeta libraries were built with three rounds of nested PCR, modified from ARM-PCR. TCRdb used MiXCR to reprocess the multiplex PCR reads, holding one entry per CDR3 protein. Of 200,000 or so distinct CDR3 sequences listed, about 76% are singletons. RNA was extracted from bulk tissue without any cell sorting. The sequenced sample was lung tumor tissue. The receptors here all came from a man in his 60s with non-small cell lung cancer.

Regarding this clonotype: A much larger clone is a single base away; this may be a read error. This sequence joins TRBV12-3 or TRBV12-4 and TRBJ2-3; 8 nucleotides line up with TRBD2. This CDR3 is built from 14 residues. The V segment lost 2 bases and the J segment 5 bases; nucleotides outside the gene matches: 3. CDR3 coding DNA: TGTGCCAGCAGTTTACTAGCGGGCATAGATACGCAGTATTTT. This codes for CASSLLAGIDTQYF.

Concerning this clonotype itself: The junction shows a germline mismatch at one end, possibly a read error. This CDR3 is CSARVGTVNTEASF. DNA for the CDR3: TGCAGTGCTAGAGTAGGGACAGTTAACACTGAAGCTTCCTTT. This chain links TRBV20-1 with TRBJ1-1, with TRBD1 matching over 7 bases. CDR1 is DFQATT and CDR2 is SNEGSKA in the germline V gene (reference sequence). This CDR3 contains 14 residues.

For this clonotype: Because it lacks the conserved phenylalanine or tryptophan at the end, this CDR3 is likely a read error. V and J are TRBV6-1 and TRBJ1-1, with D maybe TRBD1 (5 bases). The V gene lost 11 bases and the J gene lost 3 bases, with 19 bases spanning the gap. This CDR3 spans 14 amino acids. The germline V gene has CDR1 MNHNS and CDR2 SASEGT. CDR3 sequence (DNA): TGTGCCGGCCAAGAGGGGATCGGATACACTGAAGCTTTCTTA. Protein: CAGQEGIGYTEAFL.

This clonotype was counted at least ten times. CDR3 sequence reads: CSARADGQVYNEQFF. CDR3 DNA sequence: TGCAGTGCTAGAGCCGACGGACAGGTCTACAATGAGCAGTTCTTC. V gene TRBV20-1 combines with J gene TRBJ2-1, with 7 bases that match TRBD1. V lost 1 base and J lost 3; bases outside the gene matches: 6. The germline V gene has CDR1 DFQATT and CDR2 SNEGSKA (reference sequence). The CDR3 totals 15 residues.

About this clonotype: One end of the junction does not line up with germline, which may come from a read error. This sequence joins TRBV12-3 or TRBV12-4 and TRBJ1-3, with a weak D call TRBD1 (6 bases). This CDR3 comprises 15 residues. In DNA form, the CDR3 reads TGTCCCAGCAGTTTACAGGGAGGGCCTGGAGACACCATATATTTT. Its protein is CPSSLQGGPGDTIYF.

On this clonotype itself: A much larger clone sits a single nucleotide away, making a read error possible. This chain joins TRBV4-3 and TRBJ2-1, with D possibly being TRBD2 (6 bases). Trimming stripped 0 bases from V and 0 bases from J, with 15 bases between. Germline V gives CDR1 LGHNA, CDR2 YSLEER. This CDR3 region has 18 residues. The CDR3 spells CASSQDRRGGSSYNEQFF. In DNA, the CDR3 is TGCGCCAGCAGCCAAGATCGGCGGGGCGGAAGCTCCTACAATGAGCAGTTCTTC.

The rearrangement joins TRBV11-1 to TRBJ1-2; D not certain. Germline V lookup: CDR1 SGHAT, CDR2 FQDESV (reference sequence). The CDR3 has 12 amino acids. V was clipped by 5 bases and J by 7 bases, with 11 bases between them. The DNA of the CDR3 is TGTGCCAGCAGCCCAGAGTGTGTTGGCTACACCTTC. Protein: CASSPECVGYTF. The full variable domain, with the rest looked up from reference TRBV11-1 and TRBJ1-2, is EAEVAQSPRYKITEKSQAVAFWCDPISGHATLYWYRQILGQGPELLVQFQDESVVDDSQLPKDRFSAERLKGVDSTLKIQPAELGDSAMYLCASSPECVGYTFGSGTRLTVV.

The CDR3 reads CASKGRDKGGAEGYTF. In DNA, the CDR3 is TGTGCCAGCAAGGGCAGGGATAAAGGAGGGGCAGAGGGCTACACCTTC. This sequence joins TRBV28 and TRBJ1-2; D might be TRBD1 (5 bases). V was pared by 7 bases and J by 8 bases, with 26 bases between. The V gene's germline CDR1 is MDHEN and CDR2 SYDVKM. This CDR3 region has 16 residues.

Concerning this clonotype: The conserved phenylalanine or tryptophan is not found at the CDR3 terminus, so this likely reflects a read error. CDR3 in amino acids: CASSRPGTENQPQHS. As DNA, the CDR3 is TGTGCTAGCAGTCGCCCCGGGACAGAAAATCAGCCCCAGCATTCT. The rearrangement joins TRBV6-6 to TRBJ1-5; TRBD1 agrees at 7 bases. CDR1 MNHNY and CDR2 SVGAGI come from the germline V gene (reference sequence). CDR3 length equals 15 residues.

This clonotype has just one count. Sequence at one end of the junction differs from germline and may be a read error. The chain carries TRBV6-1 and TRBJ2-1; perhaps TRBD1 as D (6 bases). The germline CDR1 and CDR2 sequences are MNHNS and SASEGT. The CDR3 consists of 15 residues. CDR3 protein: CANSEPRGPNNKQFF. The CDR3 DNA reads as TGTGCCAACAGTGAACCCAGGGGCCCTAACAATAAGCAGTTCTTC.

With respect to this clonotype: At one boundary the junction diverges from the germline segment, which might be a read error. The chain's CDR3 is CASSSRGAGGYRAGVLLF. The CDR3 DNA sequence: TGCGCCAGCAGCTCCCGGGGAGCGGGAGGATACAGAGCCGGGGTGCTGCTTTTT. V and J are TRBV11-3 and TRBJ2-2; 9 bases map to TRBD2. The germline V gene has CDR1 SGHNT and CDR2 YENEEA. This CDR3 has 18 amino acids.

The chain carries TRBV5-1 and TRBJ2-5, with no clear D. The ends were cut back, 3 bases at V and 2 bases at J, with 20 bases in the middle. Germline CDR1 and CDR2: SGHRS and YFSETQ. CDR3 length: 17 amino acids. The DNA of the CDR3 is TGCGCCAGCAGCTCCCCTTCTAGTGTGCGTGGGCAAGAGACCCAGTACTTC. It codes for CASSSPSSVRGQETQYF.

J is TRBJ2-1 and V is TRBV11-3; D is perhaps TRBD2 (6 bases). The length of the CDR3 is 14 residues. Germline CDR1 is SGHNT and CDR2 is YENEEA. V gave up 6 bases and J gave up 8 bases, with 17 bases separating them. CDR3 bases: TGTGCCAGCAGACCGCACGGGGGAAGCGATGAGCAGTTCTTC. Protein sequence: CASRPHGGSDEQFF. Full variable domain (missing parts from reference TRBV11-3 and TRBJ2-1): EAGVVQSPRYKIIEKKQPVAFWCNPISGHNTLYWYLQNLGQGPELLIRYENEEAVDDSQLPKDRFSAERLKGVDSTLKIQPAELGDSAVYLCASRPHGGSDEQFFGPGTRLTVL.

With respect to this clonotype: Possible read error: a much larger clone is one base away. This chain uses TRBV20-1 with TRBJ1-2; tentatively, D is TRBD1 (6 bases). The germline CDR1 and CDR2 sequences are DFQATT and SNEGSKA (reference sequence). The CDR3 is 15 amino acids. The CDR3 is CTARDLLTGNYGYTF. Written as DNA, the CDR3 is TGCACTGCTAGAGATCTCCTAACAGGGAACTATGGCTACACCTTC.

This clonotype was seen repeatedly, ten times or more. The rearrangement links TRBV29-1 to TRBJ1-1; D is unresolved. V lost 6 bases and J lost 3, with 5 bases in between. The CDR3 extends over 10 amino acids. Germline CDR1 is SQVTM and CDR2 is ANQGSEA. CDR3 loop: CSVADTEAFF. The CDR3 coding sequence is TGCAGCGTGGCAGACACTGAAGCTTTCTTT.

The chain has TRBV11-3 and TRBJ2-1; 11 bases map to TRBD2. CDR1 SGHNT and CDR2 YENEEA come from the germline V gene. The CDR3 is 15 amino acids. Written as DNA, the CDR3 is TGTACCACCAGACCCAGACTAGCGGGGTCCATTGAGCAGTTCTTC. Its translation: CTTRPRLAGSIEQFF. The full variable domain, in which reference TRBV11-3 and TRBJ2-1 provide the parts outside the CDR3, is EAGVVQSPRYKIIEKKQPVAFWCNPISGHNTLYWYLQNLGQGPELLIRYENEEAVDDSQLPKDRFSAERLKGVDSTLKIQPAELGDSAVYLCTTRPRLAGSIEQFFGPGTRLTVL.

The rearrangement links TRBV4-3 to TRBJ1-2, with TRBD1 matching over 9 bases. The length of the CDR3 is 18 residues. Germline assignment: CDR1 LGHNA and CDR2 YSLEER. Trimming at V came to 3 bases and at J to 5 bases, leaving 16 bases not matched to a gene. The CDR3 sequence: CASSHLGTGRIWAYGYTF. DNA of the CDR3: TGCGCCAGCAGCCATCTCGGGACAGGGCGGATCTGGGCTTATGGCTACACCTTC.

A note on this clonotype: One end of the junction does not line up with germline, which may come from a read error. The rearrangement uses TRBV6-1 and TRBJ1-5, with D tentatively TRBD1 (5 bases). CDR1 is MNHNS, CDR2 SASEGT, per germline. The CDR3 extends over 15 amino acids. The CDR3 is CASSSDMVGNQPHHF. The CDR3 DNA is TGCGCCAGCAGTTCGGACATGGTAGGGAATCAGCCCCATCATTTT.

This clonotype was seen a single time. The chain recombines TRBV4-2 with TRBJ2-1; 9 positions agree with TRBD1. V lost 6 bases, J lost 5 bases, and 8 bases stayed unmatched. The germline V gene has CDR1 LGHNA and CDR2 YNFKEQ. The CDR3 extends over 15 amino acids. Written as DNA, the CDR3 is TGTGCCAGCAGACCAGGACAGGGGTCCCACAATGAGCAGTTCTTC. This sequence encodes CASRPGQGSHNEQFF.

This clonotype was seen a single time. The rearrangement links TRBV20-1 to TRBJ1-4; D might be TRBD1 (5 bases). CDR1 and CDR2 from the germline V gene are DFQATT and SNEGSKA (reference sequence). This CDR3 is 16 amino acids long. V shed 0 bases and J shed 4 bases, with 15 bases lying between them. Here the CDR3 DNA reads TGCAGTGCTAGAGATGGGATGAAGGGACTTAATGAAAAACTGTTTTTT. It translates to CSARDGMKGLNEKLFF.

A remark on this clonotype: A junction boundary mismatches the germline segment, possibly from a read error. The chain employs TRBV3-1 and TRBJ2-3; TRBD2 matches at 10 bases. Germline V lookup: CDR1 LGHDT, CDR2 YNNKEL (reference sequence). The CDR3 length is 16 residues. The CDR3 region is CASSRSSGRWGDTQYF. The CDR3, as DNA: TGTGCCAGCAGCCGCTCTAGCGGGAGATGGGGAGATACGCAGTACTTT.